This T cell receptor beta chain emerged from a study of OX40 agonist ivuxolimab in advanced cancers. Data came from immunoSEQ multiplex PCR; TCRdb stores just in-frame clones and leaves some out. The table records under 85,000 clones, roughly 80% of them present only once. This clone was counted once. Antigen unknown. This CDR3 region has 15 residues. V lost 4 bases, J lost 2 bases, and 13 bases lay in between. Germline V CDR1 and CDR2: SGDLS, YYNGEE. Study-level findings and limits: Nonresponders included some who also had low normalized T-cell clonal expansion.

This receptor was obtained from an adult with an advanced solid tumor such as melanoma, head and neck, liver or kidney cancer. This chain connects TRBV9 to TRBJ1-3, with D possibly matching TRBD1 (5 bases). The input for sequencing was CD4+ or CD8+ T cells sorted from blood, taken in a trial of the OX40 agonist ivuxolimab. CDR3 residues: CASSPRWGAGNTIYF. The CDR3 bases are TGTGCCAGCAGCCCCCGTTGGGGGGCTGGAAACACCATATATTTT. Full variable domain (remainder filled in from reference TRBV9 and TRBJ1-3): DSGVTQTPKHLITATGQRVTLRCSPRSGDLSVYWYQQSLDQGLQFLIQYYNGEERAKGNILERFSAQQFPDLHSELNLSSLELGDSALYFCASSPRWGAGNTIYFGEGSWLTVV.